The 32 T cell receptor beta chains below come from one sample, sequenced in a study of shared clonotypes between healthy human individuals. Produced via immunoSEQ multiplex PCR; TCRdb's table is partial and in-frame only. This sample has 2 million to 2.5 million clones; 92% occur once, and the top ten carry approximately 0.41%. The sample was naive CD4+ T cells from PBMCs. This sample's subset: CD45RA+ positively selected. Receptors originate from a man younger than 35 in good health. Some clones in this sample may be carry-over from other donors' samples.

In its sample, this clone was seen once. The J gene is TRBJ1-1, the V gene TRBV4-1; 10 bases align to TRBD1. Germline assignment: CDR1 MGHRA and CDR2 YSYEKL. The V and J ends lost 1 base and 1 base, in that order; junction bases with no gene match: 6. The CDR3 has 17 residues. The DNA for the CDR3 is TGCGCCAGCAGCCAAGGACAGGGGGCTTTGGGGAACACTGAAGCTTTCTTT. It specifies CASSQGQGALGNTEAFF.

CDR3 bases: TGTGCCTGGAACTCTGGGGCACATGGAAACACCATATATTTT. Amino acids: CAWNSGAHGNTIYF. The genes are TRBV30 and TRBJ1-3; TRBD1 is a possible D gene (5 bases). The CDR3 length is 14 residues. Germline V gene data show CDR1 as GTSNPN and CDR2 as SVGIG (reference sequence). V lost 4 bases to trimming and J lost 3 bases, with 13 bases between them.

The V call is TRBV19, the J call TRBJ1-1, with a possible D match to TRBD1 (5 bases). The germline gives CDR1 LNHDA, CDR2 SQIVND (reference sequence). V gave up 4 bases and J gave up 0 bases, with 12 bases separating them. This CDR3 comprises 15 residues. The CDR3 loop is CASSTGQAMNTEAFF. Written as DNA, the CDR3 is TGTGCCAGTAGTACAGGGCAAGCTATGAACACTGAAGCTTTCTTT.

This chain links TRBV5-4 with TRBJ2-3, with 9 bases lining up with TRBD2. J lost 6 bases, V lost 0 bases, and 8 bases had no gene match. The CDR3 length is 16 residues. Germline CDR1 reads SGHNT; CDR2 reads YYREEE (reference sequence). The CDR3 spells CASSLVSGSFVDTQYF. CDR3 DNA: TGTGCCAGCAGCTTGGTTAGCGGGAGTTTCGTCGATACGCAGTATTTT.

This chain links TRBV29-1 with TRBJ2-1, with 7 bases identical to TRBD1. The germline CDR1 and CDR2 sequences are SQVTM and ANQGSEA. This CDR3 contains 14 residues. J gave up 6 bases and V 6 bases, and 11 bases lay outside the gene matches. The CDR3 spells CSVVLTGYVNEQFF. The CDR3 DNA reads as TGCAGCGTAGTCCTGACAGGGTACGTCAATGAGCAGTTCTTC.

The rearrangement uses TRBV15 and TRBJ2-5, with D unclear. The CDR3 sequence is 15 residues long. The V gene's germline CDR1 is LNHNV and CDR2 YYDKDF (reference sequence). V lost 1 base and J lost 5, with 14 bases in between. The CDR3 DNA sequence: TGTGCCACCAGCAGAGGCCTTCAATCGCGGGAGACCCAGTACTTC. As protein: CATSRGLQSRETQYF.

The chain links TRBV7-7 to TRBJ2-7; the D call may be TRBD1 or TRBD2 (5 bases each). V lost 5 bases and J lost 7, with 18 bases in between. The germline CDR1 and CDR2 sequences are SSHAT and FNYEAQ (reference sequence). This CDR3 region has 14 residues. The CDR3 reads CASSQPGPGFEQYF. DNA of the CDR3: TGTGCCAGCAGCCAACCGGGACCAGGCTTTGAGCAGTACTTC.

As for this clone: The sample contains more than one DNA sequence encoding this CDR3. The chain combines TRBV2 with TRBJ2-5; TRBD1 might be the D (6 bases). The length of the CDR3 is 13 residues. The ends were cut back, 2 bases at V and 5 bases at J, with 9 bases in the middle. CDR1 is SNHLY and CDR2 is FYNNEI in the germline V gene. The CDR3 loop reads CASSEQGWETQYF. The CDR3 DNA follows: TGTGCCAGCAGTGAACAGGGGTGGGAGACCCAGTACTTC.

V usage is TRBV27 and J usage is TRBJ2-7; D assignment may be TRBD1 or TRBD2 (7 bases each). This CDR3 is built from 16 residues. V was pared by 7 bases and J by 0 bases, with 19 bases between. Looked up from germline, CDR1 is MNHEY and CDR2 is SMNVEV (reference sequence). The CDR3 DNA reads TGTGCCAGCACACCCTCTCAGGGGGGGATCTCCTACGAGCAGTACTTC. This sequence encodes CASTPSQGGISYEQYF.

The V and J genes are TRBV5-1 and TRBJ1-1, with D tentatively TRBD1 (6 bases). V was trimmed by 6 bases and J by 1 base, leaving 13 bases between them. Germline CDR1 is SGHRS and CDR2 is YFSETQ. The CDR3 is made up of 14 amino acids. The CDR3 nucleotides are TGCGCCAGCATCCTGACAGGAGAGAACACTGAAGCTTTCTTT. Protein: CASILTGENTEAFF.

Only one count was recorded for this clone. The chain employs TRBV25-1 and TRBJ2-7; 8 bases fit TRBD1. This CDR3 has 15 amino acids. V lost 5 bases and J lost 4; bases outside the gene matches: 10. CDR1 MGHDK and CDR2 SYGVNS come from the germline V gene. The CDR3 loop reads CASSNSGTGRYEQYF. CDR3 DNA: TGTGCCAGCAGTAACTCCGGGACAGGACGATACGAGCAGTACTTC.

The chain carries TRBV5-1 and TRBJ2-7, with 9 bases lining up with TRBD2. Germline lookup yields CDR1 SGHRS and CDR2 YFSETQ. V was clipped by 4 bases and J by 6 bases; unmatched bases: 11. The CDR3 runs 15 residues. The CDR3 spells CASSANSGSRIEQYF. CDR3 coding DNA: TGCGCCAGCAGCGCAAATAGCGGGAGTAGGATCGAGCAGTACTTC.

The chain joins TRBV28 to TRBJ1-2; the D is unclear. The V gene's germline CDR1 is MDHEN and CDR2 SYDVKM. The V end lost 6 bases, the J end lost 2 bases, and 16 bases lay between the germline ends. This CDR3 spans 15 amino acids. The CDR3 spells CASSTPGLSNYGYTF. CDR3 nucleotide sequence: TGTGCCAGCAGCACCCCCGGACTCTCGAACTATGGCTACACCTTC.

The chain recombines TRBV15 with TRBJ2-3, with D possibly being TRBD2 (6 bases). Trimming took off 0 bases at V and 2 bases at J, with 18 bases between the two ends. Germline V CDR1 and CDR2: LNHNV, YYDKDF (reference sequence). The CDR3 covers 18 residues. The CDR3 loop is CATSRDTLTTRNTDTQYF. CDR3 bases: TGTGCCACCAGCAGAGACACCCTAACGACTAGGAACACAGATACGCAGTATTTT.

The gene calls are TRBV19 and TRBJ1-4; a weak D match, TRBD1 (6 bases). Germline loops: CDR1 LNHDA, CDR2 SQIVND (reference sequence). This CDR3 region has 13 residues. Trimming took 8 bases from V and 8 from J, leaving 15 bases between them. Here the CDR3 DNA reads TGTGCCAGTCAGGTTGGGGGCGGGGAAAAACTGTTTTTT. Its translation is CASQVGGGEKLFF.

This clone was seen only once. This chain joins TRBV6-4 and TRBJ2-2; maybe TRBD1 (6 bases). V was pared by 5 bases and J by 1 base, with 14 bases between. Germline-derived CDR1 and CDR2 are MRHNA and SNTAGT. This CDR3 has 16 amino acids. This CDR3 reads CASSPQGLRNTGELFF. The CDR3 region has the DNA TGTGCCAGCAGTCCCCAGGGGCTACGGAACACCGGGGAGCTGTTTTTT.

The chain joins TRBV28 to TRBJ2-7, with a possible D match to TRBD1 (6 bases). Germline CDR1 and CDR2: MDHEN and SYDVKM. CDR3 length: 13 residues. The ends were cut back, 7 bases at V and 0 bases at J, with 10 bases in the middle. The CDR3 nucleotides read TGTGCCAGCAAAGAAGGGGGCTCCTACGAGCAGTACTTC. Translation gives CASKEGGSYEQYF.

This chain joins TRBV11-2 and TRBJ2-7, with D tentatively TRBD2 (6 bases). The CDR3 extends over 13 amino acids. Trimming stripped 5 bases from V and 6 bases from J, with 14 bases between. In germline, CDR1 is SGHAT, CDR2 FQNNGV. The CDR3 spells CASSREEGPEQYF. CDR3 bases: TGTGCCAGCAGCCGCGAGGAGGGCCCCGAGCAGTACTTC.

J is TRBJ1-4 and V is TRBV10-3; possible D gene TRBD1, 5 bases. Germline V gene data show CDR1 as ENHRY and CDR2 as SYGVKD. CDR3 length equals 13 residues. Trimming stripped 6 bases from V and 8 bases from J, with 13 bases between. The CDR3 nucleotides are TGTGCCATCAGACGGGACTTAACCGAAAAACTGTTTTTT. Protein product: CAIRRDLTEKLFF.

This clone was counted a single time. The J gene is TRBJ1-3, the V gene TRBV28; perhaps TRBD1 as D (6 bases). The CDR3 extends over 16 amino acids. V lost 5 bases and J 4 bases, leaving 18 bases between the germline ends. The V gene's germline CDR1 is MDHEN and CDR2 SYDVKM. CDR3 coding DNA: TGTGCCAGCAGTGATTGGACTGGGAGGGGGGGAAACACCATATATTTT. Its translation is CASSDWTGRGGNTIYF.

The V call is TRBV7-6, the J call TRBJ2-1, with 10 bases aligning to TRBD2. The J segment lost 3 bases and the V segment lost 0 bases, leaving 2 bases of the junction unmatched. This CDR3 is built from 16 residues. CDR1 is SGHVS and CDR2 is FNYEAQ in the germline V gene. CDR3 sequence: CASSLALAGGYNEQFF. The CDR3 region has the DNA TGTGCCAGCAGCTTAGCATTAGCGGGAGGCTACAATGAGCAGTTCTTC.

V usage is TRBV15 and J usage is TRBJ2-5; D tentatively reads TRBD1 or TRBD2 (6 bases each). The CDR3 totals 15 residues. V was pared by 3 bases and J by 4 bases, with 15 bases between. Germline CDR1 is LNHNV and CDR2 is YYDKDF (reference sequence). The CDR3 DNA sequence: TGTGCCACCAGCAGCGGCTGGGGGGCAGGAGAGACCCAGTACTTC. It translates to CATSSGWGAGETQYF.

This chain uses TRBV30 with TRBJ1-2; D not certain. The CDR3 length is 14 residues. V was cut by 0 bases and J by 2 bases, with 10 bases left in between. Germline CDR1 reads GTSNPN; CDR2 reads SVGIG (reference sequence). CDR3 sequence reads: CAWSVPSENYGYTF. CDR3 in DNA: TGTGCCTGGAGTGTACCCTCAGAGAACTATGGCTACACCTTC.

The V call is TRBV27, the J call TRBJ2-7, with D unclear. Trimming shortened V by 5 bases and J by 3 bases, and 14 bases separated the two germline ends. Germline V gene lookup returns CDR1 MNHEY and CDR2 SMNVEV (reference sequence). The CDR3 extends over 14 amino acids. CDR3 DNA sequence: TGTGCCAGCAGTCCCTCGCGGATCCTCTACGAGCAGTACTTC. The encoded protein is CASSPSRILYEQYF.

The CDR3 region is CATSRDQWLANEQFF. The CDR3 coding sequence is TGTGCCACCAGCAGAGATCAATGGCTCGCCAATGAGCAGTTCTTC. V gene TRBV15 combines with J gene TRBJ2-1; D is ambiguous. The ends were cut back, 0 bases at V and 6 bases at J, with 12 bases in the middle. Germline CDR1 LNHNV, CDR2 YYDKDF (reference sequence). This CDR3 comprises 15 residues.

The J gene is TRBJ2-7, the V gene TRBV6-5; D is ambiguous. The CDR3 consists of 10 residues. CDR1 MNHEY and CDR2 SVGAGI come from the germline V gene. Between the trimmed V and J ends, which lost 8 bases and 4 bases, there was a span of 6 bases. The CDR3 loop reads CASGQYEQYF. CDR3 coding DNA: TGTGCCAGCGGGCAATACGAGCAGTACTTC.

This chain uses TRBV6-5 with TRBJ2-5; D could derive from TRBD1 or TRBD2 (5 bases each). This CDR3 region has 15 residues. V was clipped by 2 bases and J by 5 bases, with 15 bases between them. Germline V gives CDR1 MNHEY, CDR2 SVGAGI. The CDR3 DNA reads as TGTGCCAGCAGTTACGGGGGTAGAACACAGGAGACCCAGTACTTC. It translates to CASSYGGRTQETQYF.

This clone was recorded once. This chain joins TRBV29-1 and TRBJ2-3; TRBD1 agrees at 7 bases. With 6 bases clipped from V and 10 bases from J, the junction kept 10 bases outside the gene matches. Germline V CDR1 and CDR2: SQVTM, ANQGSEA. The CDR3 has 12 residues. CDR3 bases: TGCAGCGTGAGAACAGGGGCAGTGGCGCAGTATTTT. Amino acids: CSVRTGAVAQYF.

Points on this clone: Other nucleotide sequences from this sample produce the same CDR3. The CDR3 DNA is TGTGCCAGCAGTGAAGGAGGGGCAGGGGGCTACGAGCAGTACTTC. Amino acids: CASSEGGAGGYEQYF. The genes are TRBV6-1 and TRBJ2-7, with 7 positions matching TRBD1. This CDR3 is 15 amino acids long. V was clipped by 1 base and J by 3 bases; unmatched bases: 6. Germline CDR1 MNHNS, CDR2 SASEGT.

The CDR3 region has the DNA TGTGCCAGCAGTTTCAACAGGGGGTCCGACGAGCAGTACTTC. Translating it yields CASSFNRGSDEQYF. This sequence joins TRBV7-2 and TRBJ2-7, with 8 bases that match TRBD1. V was clipped by 6 bases and J by 5 bases; unmatched bases: 9. The CDR3 runs to 14 residues. In germline, CDR1 is SGHTA, CDR2 FQGNSA.

This clone was observed once. The rearrangement uses TRBV28 and TRBJ1-4; unclear D gene. Germline values: CDR1 MDHEN, CDR2 SYDVKM. This CDR3 spans 18 amino acids. Trimming took off 3 bases at V and 1 base at J, with 18 bases between the two ends. CDR3 sequence reads: CASSFYDWVGRTNEKLFF. CDR3 DNA: TGTGCCAGCAGTTTTTACGATTGGGTAGGGCGAACTAATGAAAAACTGTTTTTT.

The chain has TRBV5-1 and TRBJ2-1; 8 bases are a match to TRBD1. The CDR3 has 15 amino acids. The V gene end was trimmed by 6 bases and the J gene end by 8 bases; junction bases not matched to a gene: 13. Germline CDR1 SGHRS, CDR2 YFSETQ. The CDR3 nucleotides read TGCGCCAGCACCCGCGGGACAGGTATTATCGATGAGCAGTTCTTC. This gives the protein CASTRGTGIIDEQFF.